This TCR beta chain was retrieved from a study of blood T cell repertoires in COVID-19. Authors' data handling: Reference gene primer amplification gave nucleated cell count estimates. Produced via immunoSEQ multiplex PCR; TCRdb's table is partial and in-frame only. From that table come the V and J calls and clone size; the DNA was used to work out D and trimming. The table includes approximately 200,000 clones, roughly 88% detected once. This CDR3 spans 16 amino acids. V gave up 3 bases and J gave up 0 bases; unmatched junction bases: 8. The germline CDR1 and CDR2 sequences are SGHRS and YFSETQ. It was within 2 weeks before study entry that exposed participants met a COVID-19 case.

The rearrangement links TRBV5-1 to TRBJ1-1, with TRBD1 matching over 7 bases. Specimen: PBMCs or T cells enriched from blood (not recorded which). The clonotype comes from a woman aged 25 to 39 who had been exposed to COVID-19. Here the CDR3 reads CASSSGTASLNTEAFF. In DNA form, the CDR3 reads TGCGCCAGCAGCTCCGGGACAGCATCGTTGAACACTGAAGCTTTCTTT.